Below, 15 T cell receptor beta chains from the same sample are listed, as sequenced in a study of T cells in Graves' hyperthyroidism and ophthalmopathy. Amplification targeted TCR beta CDR3 regions from RNA transcripts. HTBI primers were used for first-round RT-PCR of the TCR CDR3. TCRdb itself ran the multiplex PCR reads through MiXCR, one entry per CDR3 protein. In the table there are a few hundred thousand distinct CDR3 sequences, 14% to 15% of which are singletons. Material for sequencing was blood. These receptors originate from a woman aged 25 to 39 with Graves' hyperthyroidism.

This clonotype showed up just once. The chain employs TRBV5-1 and TRBJ2-1; D gene ambiguous. Germline V gene sequence: CDR1 SGHRS, CDR2 YFSETQ. CDR3 length: 13 amino acids. V was cut by 0 bases and J by 7 bases, with 8 bases left in between. CDR3 loop: CASSLVEANEQFF. The CDR3 coding sequence is TGCGCCAGCAGCTTGGTCGAGGCGAATGAGCAGTTCTTC.

The table lists this clonotype with a few counts. The rearrangement uses TRBV4-1 and TRBJ1-2; D remains unclear. CDR3 size: 20 residues. The V and J ends lost 0 bases and 4 bases respectively, with 27 bases between them. Germline V lookup: CDR1 MGHRA, CDR2 YSYEKL. The CDR3 loop is CASSQDWEGNGPGYFYGYTF. CDR3 nucleotide sequence: TGCGCCAGCAGCCAAGATTGGGAAGGGAACGGTCCGGGCTATTTCTATGGCTACACCTTC.

This clonotype occurred many times. V is TRBV28 and J is TRBJ1-1; the D gene is possibly TRBD1 (5 bases). The CDR3 is 12 residues long. CDR1 MDHEN and CDR2 SYDVKM come from the germline V gene. V was clipped by 10 bases and J by 4 bases, with 13 bases between them. The CDR3: CATGLGGTEAFF. The CDR3 nucleotides read TGTGCCACGGGGCTAGGCGGCACTGAAGCTTTCTTT. The full variable domain, in which reference TRBV28 and TRBJ1-1 provide the parts outside the CDR3, is DVKVTQSSRYLVKRTGEKVFLECVQDMDHENMFWYRQDPGLGLRLIYFSYDVKMKEKGDIPEGYSVSREKKERFSLILESASTNQTSMYLCATGLGGTEAFFGQGTRLTVV.

In this sample, this clonotype turned up many times. The chain joins TRBV10-2 to TRBJ2-1, with a possible D match to TRBD1 (6 bases). Germline loops: CDR1 WSHSY, CDR2 SAAADI. This CDR3 is 15 amino acids long. With 6 bases removed from V and 5 bases from J, the gap between germline ends came to 17 bases. CDR3 nucleotides: TGCGCCAGCAGGGCACCTACCACAGGGAACAATGAGCAGTTCTTC. Translation: CASRAPTTGNNEQFF.

A note on this clonotype: The junction does not match germline at one end; this may be a read error. V usage is TRBV5-1 and J usage is TRBJ2-2, with 11 bases aligning to TRBD1. CDR1 and CDR2 (germline): SGHRS, YFSETQ. The CDR3 spans 15 residues. In DNA, the CDR3 is TGTGCCAGCAGCTGGGGACAGGGGGTTACCGGGGAGCTGTTTTTT. This encodes CASSWGQGVTGELFF.

This clonotype occurred many times. The rearrangement joins TRBV20-1 to TRBJ2-3; 7 bases line up with TRBD2. CDR3 length: 15 amino acids. The ends lost 3 bases at V and 5 bases at J; junction bases unmatched: 11. CDR1 and CDR2 from the germline V gene are DFQATT and SNEGSKA (reference sequence). The CDR3 protein is CSASWRERFEDTQYF. The CDR3 region has the DNA TGCAGTGCTAGTTGGCGGGAGCGGTTCGAAGATACGCAGTATTTT.

The rearrangement links TRBV20-1 to TRBJ1-2; D is unresolved. CDR1 and CDR2 (germline): DFQATT, SNEGSKA (reference sequence). Trimming pared 3 bases from V and 6 bases from J, leaving 17 bases between. This CDR3 is 14 amino acids long. This chain's CDR3 is CSASDGVGGNGYTF. The CDR3 DNA follows: TGCAGTGCTAGTGACGGGGTCGGAGGCAATGGCTACACCTTC.

This clonotype has more than one count but fewer than ten. This chain uses TRBV10-3 with TRBJ1-3; 9 nucleotides line up with TRBD1. This CDR3 spans 16 amino acids. CDR1 is ENHRY, CDR2 SYGVKD, per germline. V was pared by 4 bases and J by 4 bases, with 8 bases of the junction left unmatched. Here the CDR3 DNA reads TGTGCCATCAGTGGAACAGGGGGCGCGAAAGGAAACACCATATATTTT. Amino acid sequence: CAISGTGGAKGNTIYF.

In this sample, this clonotype turned up many times. The CDR3 region has the DNA TGTGCCTGGAGTGTAGACGTGTCACAAGGCATTCAGTACTTC. Its translation is CAWSVDVSQGIQYF. The rearrangement uses TRBV30 and TRBJ2-4; D is ambiguous. The germline CDR1 and CDR2 sequences are GTSNPN and SVGIG (reference sequence). The CDR3 has 14 residues. The germline V and J ends were trimmed by 0 bases and 9 bases, with 15 bases remaining between them. The whole variable domain, remainder taken from reference TRBV30 and TRBJ2-4, is SQTIHQWPATLVQPVGSPLSLECTVEGTSNPNLYWYRQAAGRGLQLLFYSVGIGQISSEVPQNLSASRPQDRQFILSSKKLLLSDSGFYLCAWSVDVSQGIQYFGAGTRLSVL.

This clonotype occurred many times. The CDR3 reads CASSQVSSGTVEQYF. CDR3 in DNA: TGTGCCAGCAGCCAAGTCTCTAGCGGTACAGTAGAGCAGTACTTC. The chain combines TRBV3-1 with TRBJ2-7, with 7 nucleotides matching TRBD2. CDR1 and CDR2 (germline): LGHDT, YNNKEL (reference sequence). The CDR3 is 15 amino acids. V was pared by 1 base and J by 7 bases, with 10 bases of the junction left unmatched.

The chain has TRBV28 and TRBJ2-1; 9 bases align to TRBD1. Germline V gene lookup returns CDR1 MDHEN and CDR2 SYDVKM. V dropped 4 bases and J dropped 9; count of bases not matched to a gene: 7. The CDR3 is 14 residues long. The CDR3 DNA reads as TGTGCCAGCAGTTCGACAGGGGGAGCGGGTGAGCAGTTCTTC. Residues: CASSSTGGAGEQFF.

CDR3 nucleotide sequence: TGTGCCAGCAGTTTATTGGGGCGTGATGAAGCTTTCTTT. Translation gives CASSLLGRDEAFF. The chain combines TRBV28 with TRBJ1-1; D might be TRBD1 (5 bases). The CDR3 contains 13 residues. Germline assignment: CDR1 MDHEN and CDR2 SYDVKM. Trimming removed 1 base from V and 7 bases from J, with 10 bases in between.

The chain is built from TRBV28 and TRBJ1-1; possible D gene TRBD1, 6 bases. Trimming cost V 6 bases and J 5 bases, with 16 bases left between them. Germline values: CDR1 MDHEN, CDR2 SYDVKM. The CDR3 contains 14 residues. The CDR3 DNA follows: TGTGCCAGCAGCCCCGAGGGGGGGTGGACTGAAGCTTTCTTT. Translated: CASSPEGGWTEAFF.

The chain uses TRBV2 and TRBJ1-1, with 9 nucleotides matching TRBD1. The CDR3 contains 16 residues. Looked up from germline, CDR1 is SNHLY and CDR2 is FYNNEI. J was trimmed by 0 bases and V by 6 bases; bases with no gene match: 8. Here the CDR3 DNA reads TGTGCCAGCAGCCGGGACAGGGTTAAAGTGAACACTGAAGCTTTCTTT. Translation: CASSRDRVKVNTEAFF.

This clonotype was picked up many times. V and J are TRBV18 and TRBJ1-3; the D is unclear. Per germline, CDR1 KGHSH and CDR2 LQKENI. This CDR3 contains 14 residues. The ends were cut back, 3 bases at V and 0 bases at J, with 6 bases in the middle. CDR3 sequence (DNA): TGTGCCAGCTCACCTGATCACTCTGGAAACACCATATATTTT. Translating gives CASSPDHSGNTIYF.